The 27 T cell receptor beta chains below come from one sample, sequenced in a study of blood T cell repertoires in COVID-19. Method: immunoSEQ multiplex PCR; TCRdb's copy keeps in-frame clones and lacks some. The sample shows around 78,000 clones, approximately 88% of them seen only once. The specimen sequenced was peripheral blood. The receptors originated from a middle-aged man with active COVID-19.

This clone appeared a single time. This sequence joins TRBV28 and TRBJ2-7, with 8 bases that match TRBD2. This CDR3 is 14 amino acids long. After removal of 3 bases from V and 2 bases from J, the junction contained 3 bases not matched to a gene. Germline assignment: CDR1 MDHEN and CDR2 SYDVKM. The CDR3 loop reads CASSFAGGTYEQYF. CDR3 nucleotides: TGTGCCAGCAGTTTTGCGGGAGGTACCTACGAGCAGTACTTC.

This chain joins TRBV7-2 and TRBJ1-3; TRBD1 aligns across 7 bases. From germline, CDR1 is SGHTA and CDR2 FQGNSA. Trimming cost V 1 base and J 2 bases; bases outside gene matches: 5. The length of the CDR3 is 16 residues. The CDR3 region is CASSLGNRGAGNTIYF. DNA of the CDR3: TGTGCCAGCAGCTTAGGGAACAGGGGAGCTGGAAACACCATATATTTT. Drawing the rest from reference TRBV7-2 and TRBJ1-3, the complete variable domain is GAGVSQSPSNKVTEKGKDVELRCDPISGHTALYWYRQSLGQGLEFLIYFQGNSAPDKSGLPSDRFSAERTGGSVSTLTIQRTQQEDSAVYLCASSLGNRGAGNTIYFGEGSWLTVV.

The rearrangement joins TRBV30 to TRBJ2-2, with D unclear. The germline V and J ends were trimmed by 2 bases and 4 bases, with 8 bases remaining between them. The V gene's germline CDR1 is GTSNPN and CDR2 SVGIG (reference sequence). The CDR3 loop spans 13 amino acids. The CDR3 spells CAWSQQSTGELFF. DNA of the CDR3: TGTGCCTGGAGTCAACAATCCACCGGGGAGCTGTTTTTT.

The CDR3 nucleotides are TGTGCCAGCAGTACAGCCGGGACAGAAGCTTTCTTT. Its protein is CASSTAGTEAFF. V gene TRBV6-2 or TRBV6-3 combines with J gene TRBJ1-1; TRBD1 is a possible D gene (6 bases). The germline V gene encodes CDR1 MNHEY and CDR2 SVGEGT. The V gene lost 5 bases and the J gene lost 8 bases, with 12 bases spanning the gap. This CDR3 has 12 residues.

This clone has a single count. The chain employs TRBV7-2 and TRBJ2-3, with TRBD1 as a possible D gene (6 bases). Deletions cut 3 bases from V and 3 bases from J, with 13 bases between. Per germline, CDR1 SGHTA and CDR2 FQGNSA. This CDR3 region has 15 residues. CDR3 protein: CASSFYQGPTDTQYF. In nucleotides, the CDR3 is TGTGCCAGCAGCTTCTATCAGGGGCCGACAGATACGCAGTATTTT.

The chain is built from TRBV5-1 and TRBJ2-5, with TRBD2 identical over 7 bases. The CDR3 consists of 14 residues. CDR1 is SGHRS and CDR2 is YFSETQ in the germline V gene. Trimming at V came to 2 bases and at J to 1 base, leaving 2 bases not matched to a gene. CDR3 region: CASSFSGGQETQYF. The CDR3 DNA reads TGCGCCAGCAGCTTTTCGGGGGGCCAAGAGACCCAGTACTTC.

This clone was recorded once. The CDR3 spells CASSGTGGGESNIQYF. The DNA of the CDR3 is TGTGCCAGCAGTGGGACAGGAGGAGGTGAATCCAACATTCAGTACTTC. V is TRBV7-2 and J is TRBJ2-4; TRBD1 aligns across 8 bases. The V and J ends lost 6 bases and 7 bases, in that order; junction bases with no gene match: 14. Per germline, CDR1 SGHTA and CDR2 FQGNSA. The CDR3 runs to 16 residues.

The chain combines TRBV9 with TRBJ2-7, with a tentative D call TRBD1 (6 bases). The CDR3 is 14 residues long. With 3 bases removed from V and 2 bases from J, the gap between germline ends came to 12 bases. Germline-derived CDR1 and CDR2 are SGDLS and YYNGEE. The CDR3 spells CASSASGATYEQYF. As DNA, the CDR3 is TGTGCCAGCAGCGCGTCAGGGGCGACCTACGAGCAGTACTTC.

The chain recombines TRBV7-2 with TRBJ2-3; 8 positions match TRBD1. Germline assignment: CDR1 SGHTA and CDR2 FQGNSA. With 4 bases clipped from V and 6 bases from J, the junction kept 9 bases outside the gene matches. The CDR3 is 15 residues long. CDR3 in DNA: TGTGCCAGCAGCTCCCGACAGGGGCAGAGGGATACGCAGTATTTT. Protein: CASSSRQGQRDTQYF. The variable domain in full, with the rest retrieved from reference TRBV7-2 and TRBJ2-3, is GAGVSQSPSNKVTEKGKDVELRCDPISGHTALYWYRQSLGQGLEFLIYFQGNSAPDKSGLPSDRFSAERTGGSVSTLTIQRTQQEDSAVYLCASSSRQGQRDTQYFGPGTRLTVL.

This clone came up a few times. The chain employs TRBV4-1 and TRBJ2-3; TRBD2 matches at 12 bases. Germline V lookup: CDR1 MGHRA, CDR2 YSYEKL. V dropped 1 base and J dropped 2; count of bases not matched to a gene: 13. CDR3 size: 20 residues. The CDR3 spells CASSQVGLAGGRRFTDTQYF. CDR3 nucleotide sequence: TGCGCCAGCAGCCAAGTGGGGCTAGCGGGGGGGAGGAGGTTCACAGATACGCAGTATTTT.

The CDR3 DNA sequence: TGTGCCAGCAGCTCGGCTAGCGGTAGGCAGTTCTTC. The encoded protein is CASSSASGRQFF. The chain carries TRBV7-9 and TRBJ2-1; 7 bases match TRBD2. J lost 12 bases, V lost 4 bases, and 6 bases had no gene match. CDR1 and CDR2 (germline): SEHNR, FQNEAQ (reference sequence). This CDR3 is 12 amino acids long.

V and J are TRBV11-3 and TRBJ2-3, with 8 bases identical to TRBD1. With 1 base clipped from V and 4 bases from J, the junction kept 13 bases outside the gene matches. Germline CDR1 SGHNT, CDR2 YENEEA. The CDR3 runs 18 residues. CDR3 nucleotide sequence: TGTGCCAGCAGCTTAGGACCCCAGGGGGCGCAAGGCTCAGATACGCAGTATTTT. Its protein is CASSLGPQGAQGSDTQYF. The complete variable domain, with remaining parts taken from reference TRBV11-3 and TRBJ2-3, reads EAGVVQSPRYKIIEKKQPVAFWCNPISGHNTLYWYLQNLGQGPELLIRYENEEAVDDSQLPKDRFSAERLKGVDSTLKIQPAELGDSAVYLCASSLGPQGAQGSDTQYFGPGTRLTVL.

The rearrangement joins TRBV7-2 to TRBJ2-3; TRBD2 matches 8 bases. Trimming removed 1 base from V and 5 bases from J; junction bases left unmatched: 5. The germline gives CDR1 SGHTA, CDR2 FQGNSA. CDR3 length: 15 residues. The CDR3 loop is CASSLVSSGEDTQYF. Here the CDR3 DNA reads TGTGCCAGCAGCTTAGTGAGTAGCGGGGAAGATACGCAGTATTTT.

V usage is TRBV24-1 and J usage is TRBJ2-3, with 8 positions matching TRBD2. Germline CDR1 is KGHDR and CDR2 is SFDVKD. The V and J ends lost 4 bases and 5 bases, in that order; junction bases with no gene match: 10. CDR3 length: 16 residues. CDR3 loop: CATSDPSGSALDTQYF. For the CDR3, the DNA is TGTGCCACCAGTGACCCCAGCGGGAGTGCTTTAGATACGCAGTATTTT.

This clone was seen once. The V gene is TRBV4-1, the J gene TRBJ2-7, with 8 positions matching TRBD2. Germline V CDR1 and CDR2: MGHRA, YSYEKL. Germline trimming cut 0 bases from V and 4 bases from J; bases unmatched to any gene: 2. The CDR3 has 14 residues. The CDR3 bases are TGCGCCAGCAGCCAAGAGAGCGGGAGATACGAGCAGTACTTC. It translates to CASSQESGRYEQYF.

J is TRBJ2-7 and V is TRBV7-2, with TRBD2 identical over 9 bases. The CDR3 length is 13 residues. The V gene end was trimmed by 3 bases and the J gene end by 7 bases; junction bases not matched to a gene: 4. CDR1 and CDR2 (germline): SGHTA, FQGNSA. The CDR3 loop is CASSFAGGQEQYF. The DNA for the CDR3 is TGTGCCAGCAGCTTTGCGGGGGGGCAGGAGCAGTACTTC.

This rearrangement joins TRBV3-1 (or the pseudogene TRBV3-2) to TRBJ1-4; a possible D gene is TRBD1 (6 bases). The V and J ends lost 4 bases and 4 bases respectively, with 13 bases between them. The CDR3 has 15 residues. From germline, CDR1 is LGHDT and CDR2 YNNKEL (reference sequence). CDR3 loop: CASSPRTAGNEKLFF. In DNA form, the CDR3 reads TGTGCCAGCAGCCCGCGGACAGCCGGTAATGAAAAACTGTTTTTT.

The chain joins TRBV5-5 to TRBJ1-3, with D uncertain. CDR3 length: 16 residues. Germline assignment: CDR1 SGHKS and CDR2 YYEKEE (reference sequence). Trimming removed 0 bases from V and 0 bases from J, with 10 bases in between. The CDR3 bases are TGTGCCAGCAGCTTGGGACATTTACTCTCTGGAAACACCATATATTTT. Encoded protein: CASSLGHLLSGNTIYF.

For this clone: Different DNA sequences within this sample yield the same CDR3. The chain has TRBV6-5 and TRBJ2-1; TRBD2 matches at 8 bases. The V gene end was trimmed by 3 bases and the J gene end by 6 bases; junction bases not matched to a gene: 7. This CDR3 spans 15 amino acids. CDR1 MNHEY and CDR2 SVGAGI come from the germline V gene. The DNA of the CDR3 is TGTGCCAGCAGTTATAGCGGGGTCCTCATCAATGAGCAGTTCTTC. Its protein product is CASSYSGVLINEQFF.

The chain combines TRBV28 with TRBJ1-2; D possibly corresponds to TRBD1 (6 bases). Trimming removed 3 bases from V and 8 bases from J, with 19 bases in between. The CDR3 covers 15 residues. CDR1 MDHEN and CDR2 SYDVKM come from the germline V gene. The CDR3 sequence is CASSLNSGGRVGYTF. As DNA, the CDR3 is TGTGCCAGCAGTTTGAATAGCGGGGGCCGGGTAGGCTACACCTTC.

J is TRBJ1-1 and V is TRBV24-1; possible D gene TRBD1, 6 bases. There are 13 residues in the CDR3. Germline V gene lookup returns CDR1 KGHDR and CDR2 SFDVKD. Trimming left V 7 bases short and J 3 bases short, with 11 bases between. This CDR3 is CATSQTGYTEAFF. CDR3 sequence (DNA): TGTGCCACCAGCCAAACAGGGTACACTGAAGCTTTCTTT.

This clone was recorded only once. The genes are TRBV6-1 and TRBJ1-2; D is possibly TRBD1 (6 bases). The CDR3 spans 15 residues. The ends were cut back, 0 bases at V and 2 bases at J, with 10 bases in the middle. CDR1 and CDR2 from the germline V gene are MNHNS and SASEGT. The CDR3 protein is CASSEAHGQNYGYTF. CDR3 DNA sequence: TGTGCCAGCAGTGAAGCCCATGGACAGAACTATGGCTACACCTTC.

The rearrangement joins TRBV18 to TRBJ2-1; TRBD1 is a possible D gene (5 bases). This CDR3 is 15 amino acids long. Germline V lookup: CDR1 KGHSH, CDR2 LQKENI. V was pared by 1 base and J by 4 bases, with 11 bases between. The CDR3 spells CASSPLGAGYNEQFF. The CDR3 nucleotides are TGTGCCAGCTCACCACTTGGGGCAGGGTACAATGAGCAGTTCTTC. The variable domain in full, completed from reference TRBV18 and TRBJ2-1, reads NAGVMQNPRHLVRRRGQEARLRCSPMKGHSHVYWYRQLPEEGLKFMVYLQKENIIDESGMPKERFSAEFPKEGPSILRIQQVVRGDSAAYFCASSPLGAGYNEQFFGPGTRLTVL.

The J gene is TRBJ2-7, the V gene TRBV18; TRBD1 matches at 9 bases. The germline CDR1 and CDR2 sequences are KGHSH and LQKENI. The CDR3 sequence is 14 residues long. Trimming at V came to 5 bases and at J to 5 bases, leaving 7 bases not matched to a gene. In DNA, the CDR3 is TGTGCCAGCTCATTACAGGGGGCGAGGGACGAGCAGTACTTC. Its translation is CASSLQGARDEQYF.

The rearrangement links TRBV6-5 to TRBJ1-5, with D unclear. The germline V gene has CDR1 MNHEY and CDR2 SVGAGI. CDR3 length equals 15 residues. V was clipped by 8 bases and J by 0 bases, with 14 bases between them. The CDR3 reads CASSSVGNSNQPQHF. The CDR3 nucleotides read TGTGCCAGCTCGTCGGTTGGTAATAGCAATCAGCCCCAGCATTTT.

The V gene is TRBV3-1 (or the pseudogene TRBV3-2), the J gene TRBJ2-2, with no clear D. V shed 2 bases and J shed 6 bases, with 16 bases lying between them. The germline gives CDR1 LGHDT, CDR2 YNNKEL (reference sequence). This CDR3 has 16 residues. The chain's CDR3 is CASSQPISTEAGELFF. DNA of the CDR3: TGTGCCAGCAGCCAACCCATCTCTACAGAAGCCGGGGAGCTGTTTTTT.

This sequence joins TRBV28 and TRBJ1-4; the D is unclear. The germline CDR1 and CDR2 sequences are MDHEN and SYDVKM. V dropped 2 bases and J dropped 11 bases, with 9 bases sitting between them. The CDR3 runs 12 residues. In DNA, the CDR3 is TGTGCCAGCAGTTTAGTTGCGGGGAAACTGTTTTTT. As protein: CASSLVAGKLFF.